The T cell receptor (beta chain) described here comes from a study of metastatic and nonmetastatic thyroid tumors. Background on the study: It was across blood and tumor or nodule tissue from malignant and benign thyroid patients that repertoires were compared.

TCRdb re-called clones via MiXCR from the PCR reads. The sample carries about 92,000 clones, more than 13% recorded once. Prior to thyroid surgery, none of the patients had received any treatment. Trimming removed 7 bases from V and 2 bases from J, with 17 bases in between. Germline CDR1 reads SGHRS; CDR2 reads YFSETQ. This CDR3 region has 15 residues. This chain joins TRBV5-1 and TRBJ2-3; D possibly corresponds to TRBD1 (6 bases). The receptor was isolated from a female donor with papillary thyroid cancer or a benign thyroid nodule (not recorded which). Some clones in this sample may be carry-over from other donors' samples. Sample: blood. CDR3 sequence reads: CASAPWGLVTDTQYF. The CDR3 coding sequence is TGCGCCAGCGCACCGTGGGGGCTCGTCACAGATACGCAGTATTTT.